The following is a T cell receptor (beta chain) sequence with its context. CDR1 is SGHTA and CDR2 is FQGNSA in the germline V gene. V lost 1 base, J lost 8 bases, and 14 bases lay in between. This CDR3 has 14 amino acids. The table came from immunoSEQ multiplex PCR; TCRdb's copy has only in-frame clones and leaves some out. The sample includes around 60,000 clones, over 75% seen only once; the top ten take roughly 3.2%. This record belongs to a study of blood T cell repertoires in COVID-19. The sequenced sample was peripheral blood. The chain joins TRBV7-2 to TRBJ1-2, with D unresolved. The source of this sequence is a man aged 45-65 years with active COVID-19. The DNA for the CDR3 is TGTGCCAGCAGCTTAGTGACCGACTCCAACGGCTACACCTTC. Protein product: CASSLVTDSNGYTF.